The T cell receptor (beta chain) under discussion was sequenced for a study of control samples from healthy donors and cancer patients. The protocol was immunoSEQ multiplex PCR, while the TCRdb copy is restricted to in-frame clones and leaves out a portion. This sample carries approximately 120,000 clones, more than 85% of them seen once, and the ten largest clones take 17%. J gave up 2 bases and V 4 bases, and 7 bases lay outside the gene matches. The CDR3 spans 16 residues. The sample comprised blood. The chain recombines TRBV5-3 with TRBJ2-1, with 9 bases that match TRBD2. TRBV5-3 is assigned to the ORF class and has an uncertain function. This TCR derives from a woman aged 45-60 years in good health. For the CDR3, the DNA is TGTGCCAGAAGCGTTAGCGGGAGTGACCCCTACAATGAGCAGTTCTTC. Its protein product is CARSVSGSDPYNEQFF.